The 17 T cell receptor beta chains in this list originate from one sample, sequenced in a study of blood T cells in healthy people across ages. Together with a sample-barcoded 5' primer, a J-beta primer mix was included in a second PCR lasting about 7 to 11 cycles. TCRdb independently ran MiXCR on the 5' RACE reads; one entry per CDR3 protein. The table records 350,000 to 450,000 distinct CDR3 sequences, approximately 47% of them present only once. The specimen sequenced was blood. The receptors stem from a man aged 60 to 75 in good health.

The genes are TRBV7-9 and TRBJ1-6; D uncertain. Trimming took off 5 bases at V and 5 bases at J, with 10 bases between the two ends. In germline, CDR1 is SEHNR, CDR2 FQNEAQ (reference sequence). The CDR3 has 14 residues. Written as DNA, the CDR3 is TGTGCCAGCAGCCAAGACGGGGATAATTCACCCCTCCACTTT. Translated: CASSQDGDNSPLHF.

This clonotype was found a few times. The rearrangement joins TRBV20-1 to TRBJ2-5, with 7 bases lining up with TRBD2. Germline CDR1 is DFQATT and CDR2 is SNEGSKA (reference sequence). This CDR3 is built from 17 residues. J lost 2 bases, V lost 0 bases, and 12 bases had no gene match. CDR3 DNA: TGCAGTGCTAGAGATCCGGCGGCTAGCGGAAGACAAGAGACCCAGTACTTC. It translates to CSARDPAASGRQETQYF.

The chain combines TRBV20-1 with TRBJ2-7, with 12 bases identical to TRBD2. Germline V gives CDR1 DFQATT, CDR2 SNEGSKA (reference sequence). The CDR3 runs 15 residues. V trimming: 1 base; J trimming: 2 bases; junction bases outside the gene matches: 3. CDR3 amino acids: CSARVRLAGAYEQYF. CDR3 DNA: TGCAGTGCTAGAGTTCGACTAGCGGGGGCCTACGAGCAGTACTTC.

V and J are TRBV10-3 and TRBJ2-3, with 15 bases fitting TRBD2. The CDR3 has 14 amino acids. Germline CDR1 and CDR2: ENHRY and SYGVKD. V shed 11 bases and J 6 bases; nucleotides not matched to a gene: 6. This CDR3 is CAARTSGRADTQYF. In DNA, the CDR3 is TGTGCCGCCCGGACTAGCGGGAGGGCTGATACGCAGTATTTT.

The V call is TRBV6-6, the J call TRBJ2-7; 7 nucleotides match TRBD1. After removal of 7 bases from V and 5 bases from J, the junction contained 11 bases not matched to a gene. The germline gives CDR1 MNHNY, CDR2 SVGAGI (reference sequence). CDR3 length equals 14 residues. The CDR3 loop is CASTSLLGGDEQYF. The CDR3 DNA reads as TGTGCCAGCACCTCTCTTCTAGGGGGCGACGAGCAGTACTTC.

The J gene is TRBJ2-1, the V gene TRBV9; 8 nucleotides line up with TRBD1. The CDR3 loop spans 15 amino acids. The germline V gene has CDR1 SGDLS and CDR2 YYNGEE. V lost 4 bases and J lost 8; bases outside the gene matches: 11. This chain's CDR3 is CASSPETGDVDEQFF. The CDR3 DNA follows: TGTGCCAGCAGCCCTGAGACAGGGGATGTAGATGAGCAGTTCTTC.

The rearrangement links TRBV7-9 to TRBJ2-1; D is possibly TRBD2 (5 bases). This CDR3 has 15 amino acids. Trimming took off 4 bases at V and 8 bases at J, with 18 bases between the two ends. Germline loops: CDR1 SEHNR, CDR2 FQNEAQ (reference sequence). The CDR3, as DNA: TGTGCCAGCAGCTCGCTTCGGACCCCCGGGGATGAGCAGTTCTTC. Amino acids: CASSSLRTPGDEQFF.

This clonotype was counted only a few times. The chain links TRBV13 to TRBJ2-7, with D unresolved. The CDR3 is 11 amino acids. Trimming cost V 2 bases and J 5 bases, with 4 bases left between them. The germline gives CDR1 PRHDT, CDR2 FYEKMQ (reference sequence). DNA for the CDR3: TGTGCCAGCAGCTTAAATCACGAGCAGTACTTC. Encoded protein: CASSLNHEQYF.

This clonotype was observed at least ten times. The chain is built from TRBV12-3 or TRBV12-4 and TRBJ1-2; 7 bases map to TRBD1. The CDR3 sequence is 12 residues long. V dropped 7 bases and J dropped 8; count of bases not matched to a gene: 7. CDR3 nucleotides: TGTGCCAGCACCCGACAGGGACTAGGCTACACCTTC. Its protein product is CASTRQGLGYTF.

The chain combines TRBV7-9 with TRBJ2-3; 9 nucleotides align to TRBD1. With 8 bases clipped from V and 6 bases from J, the junction kept 12 bases outside the gene matches. The CDR3 consists of 15 residues. CDR1 and CDR2 (germline): SEHNR, FQNEAQ (reference sequence). The CDR3 DNA is TGTGCCAGCGGTATGACAGGGGGGGTTGTGGATACGCAGTATTTT. This sequence encodes CASGMTGGVVDTQYF.

V and J are TRBV7-8 and TRBJ1-1, with TRBD1 as a possible D gene (6 bases). Germline-derived CDR1 and CDR2 are SGHVS and FQNEAQ. V shed 1 base and J shed 5 bases, with 17 bases lying between them. This CDR3 comprises 16 residues. CDR3 region: CASSLGARGVRTEAFF. CDR3 bases: TGTGCCAGCAGCTTAGGGGCCAGGGGCGTTAGGACTGAAGCTTTCTTT. The full variable domain, in which reference TRBV7-8 and TRBJ1-1 provide the parts outside the CDR3, is GAGVSQSPRYKVAKRGQDVALRCDPISGHVSLFWYQQALGQGPEFLTYFQNEAQLDKSGLPSDRFFAERPEGSVSTLKIQRTQQEDSAVYLCASSLGARGVRTEAFFGQGTRLTVV.

The chain links TRBV29-1 to TRBJ2-7, with a possible D match to TRBD2 (7 bases). CDR3 size: 13 residues. Trimming removed 6 bases at V and 7 bases at J, with 19 bases between. Germline CDR1 SQVTM, CDR2 ANQGSEA. DNA of the CDR3: TGCAGCGTCTCCAGCGGGACATCCAATGAGCAGTACTTC. Translated, it gives CSVSSGTSNEQYF.

V gene TRBV20-1 combines with J gene TRBJ2-7; D is possibly TRBD2 (5 bases). This CDR3 has 15 amino acids. The germline CDR1 and CDR2 sequences are DFQATT and SNEGSKA (reference sequence). V lost 3 bases to trimming and J lost 3 bases, with 18 bases between them. The CDR3 reads CSASSSRGVYYEQYF. CDR3 in DNA: TGCAGTGCTAGTTCCTCTCGGGGAGTTTACTACGAGCAGTACTTC.

The V gene is TRBV6-2 or TRBV6-3, the J gene TRBJ2-5, with 12 bases lining up with TRBD2. Germline V gene data show CDR1 as MNHEY and CDR2 as SVGEGT. Trimming at V came to 5 bases and at J to 11 bases, leaving 12 bases not matched to a gene. This CDR3 has 15 amino acids. CDR3 in amino acids: CASSTRTSGMGEQYF. CDR3 in DNA: TGTGCCAGCAGTACCCGGACTAGCGGGATGGGAGAGCAGTACTTC.

Only a few counts were recorded for this clonotype. This chain connects TRBV12-3 or TRBV12-4 to TRBJ2-7, with TRBD1 matching over 7 bases. This CDR3 has 16 amino acids. Trimming took 4 bases from V and 0 from J; bases not matched to a gene: 9. CDR3 in amino acids: CASSSWTGVSSYEQYF. The CDR3 DNA sequence: TGTGCCAGCAGTTCCTGGACAGGCGTTAGCTCCTACGAGCAGTACTTC.

The V call is TRBV9, the J call TRBJ2-7; D is perhaps TRBD2 (5 bases). Germline CDR1 is SGDLS and CDR2 is YYNGEE. The CDR3 consists of 14 residues. Between the trimmed V and J ends, which lost 3 bases and 5 bases, there was a span of 15 bases. The CDR3 DNA sequence: TGTGCCAGCAGCGGAGACTCACGGCGGGACGAGCAGTACTTC. Translation gives CASSGDSRRDEQYF.

V and J are TRBV12-3 or TRBV12-4 and TRBJ1-2; TRBD1 is a possible D gene (5 bases). Trimming stripped 7 bases from V and 2 bases from J, with 17 bases between. This CDR3 contains 15 residues. CDR3 bases: TGTGCCAGCATAAGGGACGGACACTCCAACTATGGCTACACCTTC. This sequence encodes CASIRDGHSNYGYTF.